These 28 T cell receptor beta chains came from one sample sequenced in a study of blood T cell repertoires in COVID-19. Clones were read by immunoSEQ multiplex PCR, and TCRdb kept only the in-frame ones, dropping some. In the table there are some 380,000 clones, 90% of which are singletons. The sequenced sample was peripheral blood. Every receptor here comes from a young man with active or convalescent COVID-19.

The chain joins TRBV11-2 to TRBJ1-2; D uncertain. Trimming took off 5 bases at V and 8 bases at J, with 18 bases between the two ends. Germline CDR1 SGHAT, CDR2 FQNNGV. This CDR3 is built from 14 residues. The CDR3 protein is CASSRYREGEGYTF. Here the CDR3 DNA reads TGTGCCAGCAGCCGGTATCGAGAGGGAGAGGGCTACACCTTC. The full variable domain, in which reference TRBV11-2 and TRBJ1-2 provide the parts outside the CDR3, is EAGVAQSPRYKIIEKRQSVAFWCNPISGHATLYWYQQILGQGPKLLIQFQNNGVVDDSQLPKDRFSAERLKGVDSTLKIQPAKLEDSAVYLCASSRYREGEGYTFGSGTRLTVV.

The chain combines TRBV5-1 with TRBJ1-6; D is unclear. The CDR3 sequence is 15 residues long. CDR1 SGHRS and CDR2 YFSETQ come from the germline V gene. The V and J ends lost 4 bases and 5 bases respectively, with 13 bases between them. CDR3 sequence reads: CASSPGWRDNSPLHF. CDR3 bases: TGCGCCAGCAGCCCGGGGTGGAGAGATAATTCACCCCTCCACTTT.

The rearrangement links TRBV4-1 to TRBJ2-1, with 11 nucleotides matching TRBD2. Trimming cost V 4 bases and J 0 bases; bases outside gene matches: 11. The CDR3 runs to 19 residues. Germline loops: CDR1 MGHRA, CDR2 YSYEKL. The chain's CDR3 is CASSPPGLAVPSSYNEQFF. The DNA for the CDR3 is TGCGCCAGCAGCCCCCCGGGACTAGCGGTCCCTAGCTCCTACAATGAGCAGTTCTTC.

This clone has a single count. The chain uses TRBV6-2 or TRBV6-3 and TRBJ2-3; 9 nucleotides align to TRBD2. The CDR3 extends over 15 amino acids. In germline, CDR1 is MNHEY, CDR2 SVGEGT. V lost 4 bases to trimming and J lost 1 base; unmatched junction nucleotides: 3. Written as DNA, the CDR3 is TGTGCCAGCAGTTCCTCTAGCGGGGGCACAGATACGCAGTATTTT. This gives the protein CASSSSSGGTDTQYF.

The rearrangement uses TRBV2 and TRBJ2-7, with 8 bases aligning to TRBD1. Germline CDR1 SNHLY, CDR2 FYNNEI. The V gene end was trimmed by 5 bases and the J gene end by 5 bases; junction bases not matched to a gene: 8. The CDR3 runs 14 residues. The CDR3 nucleotides read TGTGCCAGCAGTACGGGACAGGCCGGTCACGAGCAGTACTTC. It specifies CASSTGQAGHEQYF.

The chain carries TRBV3-1 (or the pseudogene TRBV3-2) and TRBJ1-5, with D maybe TRBD1 (6 bases). The V gene's germline CDR1 is LGHDT and CDR2 YNNKEL (reference sequence). V shed 4 bases and J shed 3 bases, with 22 bases lying between them. The CDR3 sequence is 18 residues long. Here the CDR3 DNA reads TGTGCCAGCAGCCGCCAGGACAGCTCGACTTCCCTCAATCAGCCCCAGCATTTT. Its translation: CASSRQDSSTSLNQPQHF.

The chain recombines TRBV27 with TRBJ2-7; 7 positions match TRBD1. V shed 3 bases, J shed 0 bases, and the junction held 11 bases outside the gene matches. CDR1 is MNHEY and CDR2 is SMNVEV in the germline V gene (reference sequence). The CDR3 loop spans 17 amino acids. The CDR3: CASSFSRGGWSSYEQYF. CDR3 in DNA: TGTGCCAGCAGTTTTTCTCGAGGGGGCTGGAGCTCCTACGAGCAGTACTTC.

The chain links TRBV6-5 to TRBJ2-7, with D possibly TRBD1 on 5 matching bases. The V end was cut by 8 bases, the J end by 3 bases, with 11 bases between. The CDR3 sequence is 12 residues long. The germline V gene has CDR1 MNHEY and CDR2 SVGAGI. The CDR3 protein is CASGRVDYEQYF. CDR3 bases: TGTGCCAGCGGCAGGGTAGACTACGAGCAGTACTTC.

This chain joins TRBV7-3 and TRBJ1-2, with TRBD1 matching 10 bases. The CDR3 contains 17 residues. CDR1 and CDR2 (germline): SGHTA, FQGTGA. V dropped 1 base and J dropped 7; count of bases not matched to a gene: 12. Written as DNA, the CDR3 is TGTGCCAGCAGCTTAAAAGCTGGACAGGGGGGATTCGGTGGCTACACCTTC. Its translation: CASSLKAGQGGFGGYTF.

The chain joins TRBV29-1 to TRBJ2-2; 7 positions match TRBD1. CDR3 length: 16 amino acids. The trim removed 5 bases at V and 2 bases at J, leaving 11 bases unmatched. Germline V CDR1 and CDR2: SQVTM, ANQGSEA. The CDR3 region is CSVPISTGPNTGELFF. The CDR3 coding sequence is TGCAGCGTTCCCATCTCGACAGGGCCCAACACCGGGGAGCTGTTTTTT.

The chain links TRBV27 to TRBJ2-7; D not certain. The CDR3 extends over 12 amino acids. Germline CDR1 is MNHEY and CDR2 is SMNVEV (reference sequence). Trimming stripped 8 bases from V and 3 bases from J, with 11 bases between. The CDR3 is CASGSGYYEQYF. In DNA form, the CDR3 reads TGTGCCAGCGGATCAGGCTACTACGAGCAGTACTTC.

The rearrangement uses TRBV28 and TRBJ1-3; unclear D gene. The CDR3 length is 15 residues. V was trimmed by 10 bases and J by 8 bases, leaving 24 bases between them. CDR1 is MDHEN, CDR2 SYDVKM, per germline. CDR3 coding DNA: TGTGCCACCTTCCCCGGTTTTTTCTCCTCACACACCATATATTTT. It codes for CATFPGFFSSHTIYF.

V usage is TRBV30 and J usage is TRBJ1-5; D not certain. V lost 6 bases and J 2 bases, leaving 11 bases between the germline ends. Germline lookup yields CDR1 GTSNPN and CDR2 SVGIG (reference sequence). This CDR3 region has 13 residues. The chain's CDR3 is CACIGGGNQPQHF. CDR3 nucleotide sequence: TGTGCCTGCATTGGAGGAGGCAATCAGCCCCAGCATTTT.

A word on this clone: The germline gene is not matched at one end of the junction; a read error may be the cause. The chain joins TRBV5-8 to TRBJ2-6; maybe TRBD1 (5 bases). Germline V gene sequence: CDR1 SGHTS, CDR2 YDEGEE. This CDR3 region has 14 residues. CDR3 nucleotides: TGTGCCAGCGCCGCGTACTCTGGGGCCAACGTGCTGACTTTC. As protein: CASAAYSGANVLTF.

This rearrangement joins TRBV4-2 to TRBJ2-7; D is ambiguous. V lost 4 bases to trimming and J lost 0 bases, with 16 bases between them. CDR3 length: 16 residues. Germline CDR1 and CDR2: LGHNA and YNFKEQ. CDR3 bases: TGTGCCAGCAGCCCCAAGAGCGAAAACTCCTCCTACGAGCAGTACTTC. It translates to CASSPKSENSSYEQYF.

This chain links TRBV2 with TRBJ2-1; 11 bases are shared with TRBD2. With V trimmed by 8 bases and J by 0 bases, 3 bases remained unmatched. Looked up from germline, CDR1 is SNHLY and CDR2 is FYNNEI. The length of the CDR3 is 15 residues. The CDR3 loop reads CASETSGSSYNEQFF. The CDR3, as DNA: TGTGCCAGCGAAACTAGCGGGAGCTCCTACAATGAGCAGTTCTTC.

The V call is TRBV30, the J call TRBJ2-2, with D perhaps TRBD1 (6 bases). This CDR3 has 14 residues. V lost 4 bases and J 6 bases, leaving 15 bases between the germline ends. Germline V lookup: CDR1 GTSNPN, CDR2 SVGIG (reference sequence). The chain's CDR3 is CAWISGGEAGELFF. The DNA of the CDR3 is TGTGCCTGGATTAGTGGGGGCGAGGCCGGGGAGCTGTTTTTT.

V and J are TRBV10-3 and TRBJ2-7; TRBD1 aligns across 8 bases. Germline CDR1 ENHRY, CDR2 SYGVKD. The CDR3 length is 14 residues. The ends lost 5 bases at V and 0 bases at J; junction bases unmatched: 3. This CDR3 reads CAISRDRSSYEQYF. The CDR3 bases are TGTGCCATCAGTCGGGACAGGAGCTCCTACGAGCAGTACTTC.

As to this clone: The junction and the germline gene differ at one end; a read error may be behind it. The chain recombines TRBV30 with TRBJ2-1; weak D call: TRBD2 (5 bases). Germline CDR1 GTSNPN, CDR2 SVGIG (reference sequence). This CDR3 has 13 residues. DNA of the CDR3: TGTGCCTGGAGGTCTGGAGGATACAGTGAGCAGTTCTTC. Translated, it gives CAWRSGGYSEQFF.

For the CDR3, the DNA is TGTGCCACCAGTGACTCTAATACAGGGGGCTACACCTTC. It specifies CATSDSNTGGYTF. The V gene is TRBV24-1, the J gene TRBJ1-2, with D possibly matching TRBD1 (6 bases). V was trimmed by 4 bases and J by 8 bases, leaving 13 bases between them. Germline V CDR1 and CDR2: KGHDR, SFDVKD. This CDR3 has 13 amino acids.

The rearrangement links TRBV15 to TRBJ2-7; the D gene is possibly TRBD2 (5 bases). The germline gives CDR1 LNHNV, CDR2 YYDKDF (reference sequence). The CDR3 is 16 amino acids. V was shortened by 3 bases and J by 0 bases, with 15 bases between the two germline ends. The CDR3 sequence is CATSSRRKGDSYEQYF. The DNA of the CDR3 is TGTGCCACCAGCAGCCGCCGGAAGGGAGACTCCTACGAGCAGTACTTC.

This clone is a singleton in its sample. The chain is built from TRBV7-9 and TRBJ1-1, with a possible D match to TRBD1 (6 bases). Germline assignment: CDR1 SEHNR and CDR2 FQNEAQ (reference sequence). The CDR3 totals 13 residues. V shed 5 bases and J shed 7 bases, with 14 bases lying between them. For the CDR3, the DNA is TGTGCCAGCAGCATCACAGGGATGGGTGAAGCTTTCTTT. Translation: CASSITGMGEAFF.

V gene TRBV6-4 combines with J gene TRBJ2-2; possibly TRBD1 for D (5 bases). The CDR3 spans 14 residues. V lost 3 bases and J 5 bases, leaving 10 bases between the germline ends. The germline V gene encodes CDR1 MRHNA and CDR2 SNTAGT. The CDR3 loop reads CASSEQAETGELFF. The CDR3 DNA is TGTGCCAGCAGTGAACAGGCTGAGACCGGGGAGCTGTTTTTT.

The V and J genes are TRBV28 and TRBJ1-6, with D tentatively TRBD1 (5 bases). The V and J ends lost 4 bases and 11 bases respectively, with 12 bases between them. Germline CDR1 reads MDHEN; CDR2 reads SYDVKM. This CDR3 comprises 13 residues. The CDR3 DNA follows: TGTGCCAGCAGTTCAAGGGGAATAGCACCCCTCCACTTT. Protein product: CASSSRGIAPLHF.

In this sample, this clone turned up once. This sequence joins TRBV9 and TRBJ2-5; 9 bases match TRBD1. This CDR3 has 15 amino acids. CDR1 is SGDLS and CDR2 is YYNGEE in the germline V gene. Unmatched junction bases numbered 10, after V lost 5 bases and J lost 5 bases. The CDR3 here is CASSPRDRAPETQYF. CDR3 nucleotide sequence: TGTGCCAGCAGTCCCCGGGACAGGGCCCCCGAGACCCAGTACTTC.

The chain uses TRBV9 and TRBJ2-7, with D possibly TRBD2 on 5 matching bases. The CDR3 runs to 14 residues. Trimming shortened V by 0 bases and J by 0 bases, and 7 bases separated the two germline ends. The germline V gene has CDR1 SGDLS and CDR2 YYNGEE. The CDR3 nucleotides read TGTGCCAGCAGCGTAGGGACTCACTCCTACGAGCAGTACTTC. Translation: CASSVGTHSYEQYF.

Worth noting for this clone: This same CDR3 is encoded by further DNA sequences in the sample. The chain uses TRBV7-9 and TRBJ1-6, with TRBD1 matching 9 bases. J lost 3 bases, V lost 3 bases, and 3 bases had no gene match. This CDR3 has 16 amino acids. Germline V gene sequence: CDR1 SEHNR, CDR2 FQNEAQ (reference sequence). This CDR3 reads CASSLGQGFYNSPLHF. The CDR3 nucleotides read TGTGCCAGCAGCTTGGGACAGGGTTTCTATAATTCACCCCTCCACTTT.

The rearrangement uses TRBV6-6 and TRBJ1-2; TRBD1 might be the D (6 bases). V was trimmed by 8 bases and J by 6 bases, leaving 13 bases between them. Germline loops: CDR1 MNHNY, CDR2 SVGAGI (reference sequence). The CDR3 consists of 12 residues. The CDR3 loop reads CASQGRMDGYTF. The CDR3 DNA reads TGTGCCAGCCAGGGGCGGATGGATGGCTACACCTTC.